The clone carrying this T cell receptor (beta chain) was seen only once. The CDR3 has 16 amino acids. These data belong to a study of cytomegalovirus exposure and HLA in healthy donors. TCRdb's table, derived via immunoSEQ multiplex PCR, lists solely in-frame clones and lacks some. The profile shows 250,000 to 350,000 clones, approximately 90% of them singletons. The chain links TRBV1 to TRBJ1-2. TRBV1 is designated a pseudogene. Specimen: PBMCs. The sequence was obtained from a woman aged 18-29 years in good health and CMV-seronegative. The CDR3 here is CTSSQDRCGGNYGYTF. The DNA of the CDR3 is TGCACCAGCAGCCAAGATAGGTGCGGAGGTAACTATGGCTACACCTTC.